Below are 2 T cell receptor beta chains sequenced from a single sample in a study of post-analysis software for immune sequencing data. Study observations and caveats: Controls had lower frequencies than patients of a few TRBV segments, which included TRBV5-6, TRBV5-1 and TRBV20-1.

What these receptors recognize is not known. Unique molecular identifiers were carried by the TCR beta cDNA libraries. TCRdb used MiXCR to reprocess the PCR reads, holding one entry per CDR3 protein. Among some 500,000 distinct CDR3 sequences, around 40% were seen once, and the ten largest hold about 12%. Specimen: blood. All receptors derive from a girl between 5 and 17 years old with multiple sclerosis.

This clonotype was observed a single time. The rearrangement uses TRBV5-1 and TRBJ2-5; 8 bases are shared with TRBD2. Trimming removed 4 bases from V and 5 bases from J; junction bases left unmatched: 10. In germline, CDR1 is SGHRS, CDR2 YFSETQ. The CDR3 is 15 residues long. CDR3 residues: CASSPGLVGLETQYF. In DNA form, the CDR3 reads TGCGCCAGCAGCCCGGGACTAGTCGGGTTGGAGACCCAGTACTTC.

The rearrangement links TRBV10-3 to TRBJ2-7, with a possible D match to TRBD1 (5 bases). The germline V gene encodes CDR1 ENHRY and CDR2 SYGVKD. Trimming shortened V by 4 bases and J by 2 bases, and 12 bases separated the two germline ends. The CDR3 is 14 amino acids. CDR3 protein: CAISVVAGTYEQYF. The DNA for the CDR3 is TGTGCCATCAGTGTTGTGGCAGGGACCTACGAGCAGTACTTC.